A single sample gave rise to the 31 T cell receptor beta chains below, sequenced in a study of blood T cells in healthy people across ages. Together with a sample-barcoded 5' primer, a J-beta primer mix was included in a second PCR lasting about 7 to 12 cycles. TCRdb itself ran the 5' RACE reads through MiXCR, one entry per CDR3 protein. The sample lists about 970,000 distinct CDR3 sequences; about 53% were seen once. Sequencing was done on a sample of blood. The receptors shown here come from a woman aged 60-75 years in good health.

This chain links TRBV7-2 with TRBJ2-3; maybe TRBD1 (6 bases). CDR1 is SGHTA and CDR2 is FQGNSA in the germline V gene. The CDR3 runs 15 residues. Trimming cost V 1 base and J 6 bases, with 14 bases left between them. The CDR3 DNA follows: TGTGCCAGCAGCTTAGACGTTAGCAGGGGCGATACGCAGTATTTT. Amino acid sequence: CASSLDVSRGDTQYF.

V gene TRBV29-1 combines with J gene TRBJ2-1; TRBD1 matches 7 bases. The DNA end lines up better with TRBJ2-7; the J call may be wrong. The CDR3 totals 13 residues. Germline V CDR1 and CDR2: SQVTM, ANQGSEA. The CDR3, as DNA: TGCAGCGTTGGACAGGGAGCCTACAATGAGCAGTACTTC. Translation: CSVGQGAYNEQYF.

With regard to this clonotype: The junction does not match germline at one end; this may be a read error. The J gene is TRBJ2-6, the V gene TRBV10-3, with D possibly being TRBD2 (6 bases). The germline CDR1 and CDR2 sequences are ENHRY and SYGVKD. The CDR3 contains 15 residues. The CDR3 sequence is CAVSEEGSGANVLTF. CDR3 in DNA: TGTGCCGTCAGCGAGGAGGGGTCTGGGGCCAACGTCCTGACTTTC.

In DNA form, the CDR3 reads TGTGCCAGCAGTGTGGGACTAGCGGCTTACAATGAGCAGTACTTC. This translates into CASSVGLAAYNEQYF. The genes are TRBV27 and TRBJ2-5, with 11 bases identical to TRBD2. After removal of 5 bases from V and 11 bases from J, the junction contained 13 bases not matched to a gene. The CDR3 runs 15 residues. The germline gives CDR1 MNHEY, CDR2 SMNVEV (reference sequence).

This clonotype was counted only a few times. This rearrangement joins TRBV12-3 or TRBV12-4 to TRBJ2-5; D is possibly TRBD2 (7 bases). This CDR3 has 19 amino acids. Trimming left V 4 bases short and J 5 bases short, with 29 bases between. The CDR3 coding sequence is TGTGCCAGCAGTTCTAGGGGGACTAATTTCTTTGGGGCTGGGGAGACCCAGTACTTC. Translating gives CASSSRGTNFFGAGETQYF.

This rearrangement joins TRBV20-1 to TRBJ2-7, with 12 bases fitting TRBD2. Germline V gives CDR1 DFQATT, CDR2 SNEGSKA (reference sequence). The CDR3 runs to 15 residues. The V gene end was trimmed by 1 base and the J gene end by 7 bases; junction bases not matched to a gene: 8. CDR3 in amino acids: CSARVTSGSPGEQYF. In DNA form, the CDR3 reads TGCAGTGCTAGAGTGACTAGCGGGAGTCCTGGGGAGCAGTACTTC.

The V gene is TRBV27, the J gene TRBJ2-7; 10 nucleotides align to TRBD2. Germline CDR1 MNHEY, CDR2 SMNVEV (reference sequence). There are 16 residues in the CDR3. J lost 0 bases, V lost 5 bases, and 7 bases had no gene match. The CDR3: CASSPRLAGLSYEQYF. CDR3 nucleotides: TGTGCCAGCAGTCCACGACTAGCGGGTCTCTCCTACGAGCAGTACTTC.

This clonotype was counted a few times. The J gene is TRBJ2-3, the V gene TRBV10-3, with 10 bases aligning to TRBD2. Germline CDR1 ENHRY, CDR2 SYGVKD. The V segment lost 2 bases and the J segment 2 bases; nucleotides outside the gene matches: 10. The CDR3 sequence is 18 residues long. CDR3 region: CAISEPIRTSGDTDTQYF. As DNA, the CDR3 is TGTGCCATCAGTGAGCCAATAAGGACTAGCGGAGACACAGATACGCAGTATTTT.

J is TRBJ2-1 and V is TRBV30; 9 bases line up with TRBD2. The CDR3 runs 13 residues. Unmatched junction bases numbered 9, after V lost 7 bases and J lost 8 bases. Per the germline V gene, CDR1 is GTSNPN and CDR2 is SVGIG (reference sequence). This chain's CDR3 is CASRGGRAHEQFF. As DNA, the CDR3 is TGTGCCTCCCGCGGCGGGAGGGCCCATGAGCAGTTCTTC.

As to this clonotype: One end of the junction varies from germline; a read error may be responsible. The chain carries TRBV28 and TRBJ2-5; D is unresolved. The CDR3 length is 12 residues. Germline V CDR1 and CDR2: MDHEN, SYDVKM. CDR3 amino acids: CAGSSNMGEQYF. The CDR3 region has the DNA TGTGCCGGCAGTTCCAACATGGGTGAGCAGTACTTC.

CDR3 sequence: CASGPGTGVEQYF. CDR3 DNA: TGTGCCAGCGGCCCCGGGACAGGGGTCGAGCAGTACTTC. The V call is TRBV2, the J call TRBJ2-7; 10 bases line up with TRBD1. V lost 8 bases, J lost 6 bases, and 7 bases stayed unmatched. The CDR3 loop spans 13 amino acids. Germline loops: CDR1 SNHLY, CDR2 FYNNEI.

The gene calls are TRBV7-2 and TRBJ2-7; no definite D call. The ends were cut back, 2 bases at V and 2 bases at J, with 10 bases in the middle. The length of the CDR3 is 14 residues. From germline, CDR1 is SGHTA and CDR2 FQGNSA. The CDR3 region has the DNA TGTGCCAGCAGCTTACATGGGTCCCCCTACGAGCAGTACTTC. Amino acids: CASSLHGSPYEQYF.

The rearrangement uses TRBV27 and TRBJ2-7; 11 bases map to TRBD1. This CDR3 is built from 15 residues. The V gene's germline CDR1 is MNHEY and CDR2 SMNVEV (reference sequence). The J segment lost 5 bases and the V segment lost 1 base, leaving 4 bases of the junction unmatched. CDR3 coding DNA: TGTGCCAGCAGTTTATGGGACAGGGGGATAGACGAGCAGTACTTC. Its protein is CASSLWDRGIDEQYF.

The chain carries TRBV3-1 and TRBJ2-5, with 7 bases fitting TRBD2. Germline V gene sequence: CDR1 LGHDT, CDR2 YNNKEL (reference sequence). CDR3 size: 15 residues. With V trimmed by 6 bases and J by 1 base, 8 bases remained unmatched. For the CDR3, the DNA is TGTGCCAGCAGTCCGCCCACTAGCGCCCAAGAGACCCAGTACTTC. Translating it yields CASSPPTSAQETQYF.

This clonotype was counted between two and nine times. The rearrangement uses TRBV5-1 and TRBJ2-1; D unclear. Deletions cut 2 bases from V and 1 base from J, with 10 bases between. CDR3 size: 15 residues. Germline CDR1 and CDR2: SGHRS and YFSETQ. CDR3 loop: CASSFVGTSYNEQFF. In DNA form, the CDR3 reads TGCGCCAGCAGCTTCGTGGGAACTTCCTACAATGAGCAGTTCTTC.

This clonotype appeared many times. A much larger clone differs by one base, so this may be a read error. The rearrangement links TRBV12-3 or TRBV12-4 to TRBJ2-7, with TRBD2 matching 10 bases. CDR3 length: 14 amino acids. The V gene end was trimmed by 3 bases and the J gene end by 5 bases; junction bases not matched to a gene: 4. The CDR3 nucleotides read TGTGCCAGCAGTTTTGGAGCGGGAGGGAACGAGCAGTACTTC. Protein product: CASSFGAGGNEQYF.

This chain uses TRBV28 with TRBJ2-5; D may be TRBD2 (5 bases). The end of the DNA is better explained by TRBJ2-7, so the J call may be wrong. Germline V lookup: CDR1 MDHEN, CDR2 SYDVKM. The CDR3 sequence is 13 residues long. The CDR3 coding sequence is TGTGCCAGCAGGCTAGCCTTTTCGCTCGAGCAGTACTTC. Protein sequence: CASRLAFSLEQYF.

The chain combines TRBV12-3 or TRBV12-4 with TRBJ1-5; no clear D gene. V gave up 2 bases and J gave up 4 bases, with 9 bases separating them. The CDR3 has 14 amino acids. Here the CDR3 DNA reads TGTGCCAGCAGTTTAAGAACAGTAAATCAGCCCCAGCATTTT. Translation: CASSLRTVNQPQHF.

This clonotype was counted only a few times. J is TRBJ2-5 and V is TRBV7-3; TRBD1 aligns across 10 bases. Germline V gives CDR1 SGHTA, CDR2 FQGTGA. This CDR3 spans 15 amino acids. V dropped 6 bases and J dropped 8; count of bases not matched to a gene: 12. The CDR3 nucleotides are TGTGCCAGCAGTTCATCGACCGGGACAGGGGCTACCCAGTACTTC. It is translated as CASSSSTGTGATQYF.

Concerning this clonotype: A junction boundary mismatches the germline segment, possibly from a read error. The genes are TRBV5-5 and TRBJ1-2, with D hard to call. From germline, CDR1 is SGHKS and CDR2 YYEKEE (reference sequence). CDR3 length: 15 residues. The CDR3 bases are TGTGCCAGCAGCCCAACGCGAAAGGCTAACTATGGTTACACCTTC. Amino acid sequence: CASSPTRKANYGYTF.

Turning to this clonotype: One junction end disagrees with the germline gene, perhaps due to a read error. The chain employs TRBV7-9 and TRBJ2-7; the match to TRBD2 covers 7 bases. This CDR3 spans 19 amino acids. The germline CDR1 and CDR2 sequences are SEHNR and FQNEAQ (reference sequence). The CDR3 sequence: CASSLAWGGDATSYNEQYF. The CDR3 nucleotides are TGTGCCAGCAGCCTAGCGTGGGGAGGGGACGCAACTTCCTACAATGAGCAGTACTTC. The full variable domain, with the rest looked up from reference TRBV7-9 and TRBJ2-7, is DTGVSQNPRHKITKRGQNVTFRCDPISEHNRLYWYRQTLGQGPEFLTYFQNEAQLEKSRLLSDRFSAERPKGSFSTLEIQRTEQGDSAMYLCASSLAWGGDATSYNEQYFGPGTRLTVT.

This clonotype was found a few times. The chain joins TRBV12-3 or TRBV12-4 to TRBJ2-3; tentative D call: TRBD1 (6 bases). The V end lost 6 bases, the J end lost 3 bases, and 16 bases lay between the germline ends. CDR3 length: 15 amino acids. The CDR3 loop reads CASSFGDTRTDTQYF. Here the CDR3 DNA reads TGTGCCAGCAGCTTCGGGGACACCCGAACAGATACGCAGTATTTT.

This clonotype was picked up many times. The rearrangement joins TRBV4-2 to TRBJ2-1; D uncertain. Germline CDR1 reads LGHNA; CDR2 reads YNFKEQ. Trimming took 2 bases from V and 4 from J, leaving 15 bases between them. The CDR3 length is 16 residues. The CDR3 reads CASSQQPSLQYNEQFF. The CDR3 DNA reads TGTGCCAGCAGCCAACAGCCGTCCCTACAGTACAATGAGCAGTTCTTC.

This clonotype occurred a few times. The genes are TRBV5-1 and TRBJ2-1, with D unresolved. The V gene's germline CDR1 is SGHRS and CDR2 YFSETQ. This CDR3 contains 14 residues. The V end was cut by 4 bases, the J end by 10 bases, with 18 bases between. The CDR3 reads CASSMTDAGKEQFF. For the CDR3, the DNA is TGCGCCAGCAGCATGACTGATGCTGGTAAGGAGCAGTTCTTC.

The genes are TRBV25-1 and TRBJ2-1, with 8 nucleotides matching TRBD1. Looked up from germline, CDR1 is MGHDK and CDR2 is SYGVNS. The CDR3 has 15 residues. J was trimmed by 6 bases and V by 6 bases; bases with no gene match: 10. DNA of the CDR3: TGTGCCAGCAGCCAGACCGGGACAGGTATCAATGAGCAGTTCTTC. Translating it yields CASSQTGTGINEQFF.

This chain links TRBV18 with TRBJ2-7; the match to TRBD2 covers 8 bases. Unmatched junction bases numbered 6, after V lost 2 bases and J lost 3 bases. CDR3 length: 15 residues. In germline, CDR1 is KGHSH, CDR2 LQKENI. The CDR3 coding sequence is TGTGCCAGCTCACCAGCCGGGAGCGGGGGCTACGAGCAGTACTTC. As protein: CASSPAGSGGYEQYF.

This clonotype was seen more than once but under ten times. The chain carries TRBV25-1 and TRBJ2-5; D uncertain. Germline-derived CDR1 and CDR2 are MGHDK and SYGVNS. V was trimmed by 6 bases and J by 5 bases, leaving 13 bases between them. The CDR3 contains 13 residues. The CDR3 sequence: CASSAKGTETQYF. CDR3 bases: TGTGCCAGCAGCGCGAAGGGTACGGAGACCCAGTACTTC.

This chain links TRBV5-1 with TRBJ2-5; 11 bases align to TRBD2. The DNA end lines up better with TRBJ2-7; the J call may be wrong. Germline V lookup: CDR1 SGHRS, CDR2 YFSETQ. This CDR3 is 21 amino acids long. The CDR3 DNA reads TGCGCCAGCAGCTTGGACAGGGGGCGTCTATGGCTAGCGGGAGGAGCCCCCGAGCAGTACTTC. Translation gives CASSLDRGRLWLAGGAPEQYF.

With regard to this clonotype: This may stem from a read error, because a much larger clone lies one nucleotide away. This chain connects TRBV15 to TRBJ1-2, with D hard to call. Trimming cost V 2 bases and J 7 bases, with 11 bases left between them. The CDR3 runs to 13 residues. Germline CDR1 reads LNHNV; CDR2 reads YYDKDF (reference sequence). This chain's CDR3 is CATSRPSSGGYTF. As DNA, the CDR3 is TGTGCCACCAGCAGACCCTCTAGCGGTGGCTACACCTTC.

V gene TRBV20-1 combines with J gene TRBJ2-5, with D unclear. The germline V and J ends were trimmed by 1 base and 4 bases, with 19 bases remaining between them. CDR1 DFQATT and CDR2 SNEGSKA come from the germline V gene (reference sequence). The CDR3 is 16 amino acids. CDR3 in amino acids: CSARGRRKFRPETQYF. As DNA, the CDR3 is TGCAGTGCTAGAGGCCGCCGAAAGTTTCGCCCAGAGACCCAGTACTTC.

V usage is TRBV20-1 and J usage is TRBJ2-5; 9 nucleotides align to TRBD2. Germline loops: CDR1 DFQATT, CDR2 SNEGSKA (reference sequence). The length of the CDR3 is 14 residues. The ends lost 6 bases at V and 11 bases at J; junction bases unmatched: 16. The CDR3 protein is CSASETSGNNEQYF. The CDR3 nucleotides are TGCAGTGCCTCCGAGACTAGCGGAAACAATGAGCAGTACTTC.